The 29 T cell receptor beta chains below were found in one sample sequenced in a study of T cells in tumors after PD-1 blockade (dated by TCRdb to between 2018 and 2020). Receptor libraries were prepared by the immunoSEQ multiplex PCR assay. Not all clones reach the TCRdb copy of this immuneACCESS table, which keeps in-frame sequences only. Checked studies attribute under half of the gap to unresolved V genes and leave the rest unexplained. The sample has 55,000 to 70,000 clones on record, roughly 75% of them singletons. The ten largest clones take up around an eighth of the sample. The time point label on this specimen signifies: before anti-PD-1 therapy. The specimen was PBMCs, collected before anti-PD-1 treatment. All receptors come from a human donor with basal cell carcinoma.

This clone appeared a few times. V is TRBV30 and J is TRBJ2-2; TRBD1 matches 7 bases. The germline gives CDR1 GTSNPN, CDR2 SVGIG (reference sequence). V dropped 4 bases and J dropped 2; count of bases not matched to a gene: 7. The CDR3 sequence is 15 residues long. The CDR3 sequence: CAWTEGDRNTGELFF. Here the CDR3 DNA reads TGTGCCTGGACCGAGGGGGACAGAAACACCGGGGAGCTGTTTTTT.

This chain joins TRBV7-3 and TRBJ1-3; maybe TRBD1 (5 bases). Deletions cut 2 bases from V and 4 bases from J, with 9 bases between. The CDR3 is 14 amino acids. Germline values: CDR1 SGHTA, CDR2 FQGTGA. CDR3 sequence: CASSLGATGNTIYF. The CDR3 DNA reads TGTGCCAGCAGCTTAGGGGCGACGGGAAACACCATATATTTT.

The genes are TRBV2 and TRBJ2-7; 10 bases are shared with TRBD1. Per germline, CDR1 SNHLY and CDR2 FYNNEI. V lost 6 bases to trimming and J lost 4 bases; unmatched junction nucleotides: 3. The CDR3 has 13 amino acids. CDR3 residues: CASSDRGRYEQYF. The DNA for the CDR3 is TGTGCCAGCAGCGACAGGGGGCGGTACGAGCAGTACTTC.

The chain has TRBV6-6 and TRBJ2-7; no definite D call. The CDR3 totals 13 residues. Deletions cut 2 bases from V and 3 bases from J, with 8 bases between. In germline, CDR1 is MNHNY, CDR2 SVGAGI (reference sequence). The CDR3 is CASSYAKDYEQYF. Here the CDR3 DNA reads TGTGCCAGCAGTTACGCAAAGGACTACGAGCAGTACTTC.

The chain combines TRBV27 with TRBJ2-5; 7 nucleotides line up with TRBD1. Germline V gives CDR1 MNHEY, CDR2 SMNVEV (reference sequence). This CDR3 comprises 15 residues. V trimming: 6 bases; J trimming: 1 base; junction bases outside the gene matches: 8. CDR3 protein: CASSPYRGPQETQYF. The DNA for the CDR3 is TGTGCCAGCAGCCCCTACAGGGGTCCCCAAGAGACCCAGTACTTC.

This clone was recorded only once. The chain is built from TRBV6-5 and TRBJ2-1, with D possibly being TRBD1 (6 bases). The CDR3 loop spans 13 amino acids. V dropped 5 bases and J dropped 11 bases, with 16 bases sitting between them. CDR1 is MNHEY, CDR2 SVGAGI, per germline. DNA for the CDR3: TGTGCCAGCAGTAATTACCGACAGGCAAAGCAGTTCTTC. It encodes CASSNYRQAKQFF.

Comment on this clone: This specimen includes other DNA sequences encoding the same CDR3. The V and J genes are TRBV7-9 and TRBJ1-6; 10 bases line up with TRBD1. After removal of 4 bases from V and 10 bases from J, the junction contained 4 bases not matched to a gene. Germline assignment: CDR1 SEHNR and CDR2 FQNEAQ (reference sequence). The CDR3 loop spans 14 amino acids. CDR3 DNA: TGTGCCAGCAGCTCGGGACAGGGGAACTCACCCCTCCACTTT. Its translation is CASSSGQGNSPLHF.

The genes are TRBV6-5 and TRBJ2-7, with a weak D call TRBD2 (5 bases). The CDR3 contains 12 residues. Trimming left V 2 bases short and J 5 bases short, with 7 bases between. The germline CDR1 and CDR2 sequences are MNHEY and SVGAGI. For the CDR3, the DNA is TGTGCCAGCAGTTACCGGGGTCACGAGCAGTACTTC. This sequence encodes CASSYRGHEQYF.

J is TRBJ1-1 and V is TRBV11-3, with D unresolved. The CDR3 is 13 amino acids. Germline V gene data show CDR1 as SGHNT and CDR2 as YENEEA. V dropped 0 bases and J dropped 6 bases, with 8 bases sitting between them. The CDR3 DNA is TGTGCCAGCAGCTTAGATTTCTATGCTGAAGCTTTCTTT. It translates to CASSLDFYAEAFF.

V and J are TRBV9 and TRBJ1-2; 9 positions agree with TRBD1. CDR1 and CDR2 from the germline V gene are SGDLS and YYNGEE. The CDR3 is made up of 15 amino acids. The V segment lost 4 bases and the J segment 5 bases; nucleotides outside the gene matches: 9. CDR3 sequence: CASSTGQGQYYGYTF. DNA for the CDR3: TGTGCCAGCAGCACGGGACAGGGTCAATATTATGGCTACACCTTC.

Here the CDR3 reads CAWSVDGTRHGYTF. DNA of the CDR3: TGTGCCTGGAGTGTAGATGGCACAAGGCATGGCTACACCTTC. The chain has TRBV30 and TRBJ1-2; the D is unclear. V lost 0 bases to trimming and J lost 6 bases, with 14 bases between them. The length of the CDR3 is 14 residues. The germline gives CDR1 GTSNPN, CDR2 SVGIG (reference sequence).

The J gene is TRBJ2-2, the V gene TRBV5-1, with a weak D call TRBD2 (5 bases). This CDR3 has 16 residues. Germline CDR1 reads SGHRS; CDR2 reads YFSETQ. Trimming left V 1 base short and J 1 base short, with 11 bases between. This chain's CDR3 is CASSLMRTLNTGELFF. The CDR3 region has the DNA TGCGCCAGCAGCTTGATGCGGACTTTGAACACCGGGGAGCTGTTTTTT.

The genes are TRBV14 and TRBJ2-5; D may be TRBD2 (7 bases). From germline, CDR1 is SGHDN and CDR2 FVKESK. The ends were cut back, 4 bases at V and 4 bases at J, with 16 bases in the middle. The CDR3 consists of 15 residues. The CDR3 DNA follows: TGTGCCAGCAGCCCGAGGGGGGGCCCCGTAGAGACCCAGTACTTC. It encodes CASSPRGGPVETQYF.

The rearrangement uses TRBV6-4 and TRBJ1-2; weak D call: TRBD1 (6 bases). This CDR3 region has 14 residues. V was shortened by 3 bases and J by 8 bases, with 16 bases between the two germline ends. Germline CDR1 MRHNA, CDR2 SNTAGT. CDR3 DNA sequence: TGTGCCAGCAGTGAGGGGGGCGCGGTAGGCGGCTACACCTTC. Its translation is CASSEGGAVGGYTF.

V usage is TRBV11-3 and J usage is TRBJ1-1; no clear D. V lost 3 bases to trimming and J lost 1 base, with 3 bases between them. Germline V lookup: CDR1 SGHNT, CDR2 YENEEA. This CDR3 comprises 12 residues. Here the CDR3 DNA reads TGTGCCAGCAGCTTCCCGAACACTGAAGCTTTCTTT. It is translated as CASSFPNTEAFF.

The chain joins TRBV5-1 to TRBJ1-2; D gene ambiguous. This CDR3 has 16 residues. Germline V gene lookup returns CDR1 SGHRS and CDR2 YFSETQ. Trimming cost V 4 bases and J 3 bases, with 19 bases left between them. The CDR3 loop is CASSPRAAGTDYGYTF. CDR3 sequence (DNA): TGCGCCAGCAGCCCGAGGGCGGCGGGCACGGACTATGGCTACACCTTC.

By proportion, this clone is medium-sized. This chain joins TRBV4-1 and TRBJ1-2; no clear D. Looked up from germline, CDR1 is MGHRA and CDR2 is YSYEKL. Trimming removed 5 bases from V and 0 bases from J, with 4 bases in between. The CDR3 has 12 residues. CDR3 nucleotide sequence: TGCGCCAGCAGCGCAGCTAACTATGGCTACACCTTC. This gives the protein CASSAANYGYTF.

The genes are TRBV14 and TRBJ1-1; TRBD1 aligns across 12 bases. J was trimmed by 4 bases and V by 1 base; bases with no gene match: 13. CDR1 is SGHDN, CDR2 FVKESK, per germline. This CDR3 spans 19 amino acids. CDR3 loop: CASSQAPGTGGASVTEAFF. As DNA, the CDR3 is TGTGCCAGCAGCCAAGCTCCCGGGACAGGGGGCGCCTCGGTCACTGAAGCTTTCTTT.

The genes are TRBV29-1 and TRBJ2-6, with unresolved D. The V end lost 5 bases, the J end lost 4 bases, and 9 bases lay between the germline ends. The germline gives CDR1 SQVTM, CDR2 ANQGSEA. This CDR3 is built from 13 residues. In nucleotides, the CDR3 is TGCAGCGTTAGTGCCGCGGGGGCCAACGTCCTGACTTTC. It translates to CSVSAAGANVLTF. Variable domain in full (rest from reference TRBV29-1 and TRBJ2-6): SAVISQKPSRDICQRGTSLTIQCQVDSQVTMMFWYRQQPGQSLTLIATANQGSEATYESGFVIDKFPISRPNLTFSTLTVSNMSPEDSSIYLCSVSAAGANVLTFGAGSRLTVL.

In its sample, this clone was seen a few times. This sequence joins TRBV19 and TRBJ1-4; D is unclear. From germline, CDR1 is LNHDA and CDR2 SQIVND (reference sequence). The CDR3 extends over 12 amino acids. V dropped 5 bases and J dropped 8 bases, with 9 bases sitting between them. The CDR3 sequence is CASSARGEKLFF. The CDR3 DNA reads as TGTGCCAGTAGTGCCCGAGGGGAAAAACTGTTTTTT. The whole variable domain, remainder taken from reference TRBV19 and TRBJ1-4, is DGGITQSPKYLFRKEGQNVTLSCEQNLNHDAMYWYRQDPGQGLRLIYYSQIVNDFQKGDIAEGYSVSREKKESFPLTVTSAQKNPTAFYLCASSARGEKLFFGSGTQLSVL.

The chain combines TRBV12-3 or TRBV12-4 with TRBJ1-4, with 7 bases identical to TRBD1. This CDR3 has 13 amino acids. J lost 5 bases, V lost 8 bases, and 5 bases had no gene match. CDR3 coding DNA: TGTGCCAGCCCCGGGACAGTGAATGAAAAACTGTTTTTT. Protein product: CASPGTVNEKLFF.

This clone is a singleton in its sample. DNA for the CDR3: TGTGCCAGCAGCCATGGACCACCGCGAGGCTACACCTTC. Translation gives CASSHGPPRGYTF. The rearrangement links TRBV21-1 to TRBJ1-2. TRBV21-1 is designated a pseudogene. The CDR3 loop spans 13 amino acids.

The V gene is TRBV6-4, the J gene TRBJ2-2; TRBD1 matches at 9 bases. Germline-derived CDR1 and CDR2 are MRHNA and SNTAGT. J was trimmed by 6 bases and V by 5 bases; bases with no gene match: 10. The CDR3 has 16 amino acids. As DNA, the CDR3 is TGTGCCAGCAGTAAAACCGGGACAGGGCTGCCCGGGGAGCTGTTTTTT. It specifies CASSKTGTGLPGELFF.

The V call is TRBV29-1, the J call TRBJ1-2; D possibly corresponds to TRBD1 (6 bases). CDR3 length: 12 amino acids. Trimming pared 7 bases from V and 8 bases from J, leaving 17 bases between. Germline lookup yields CDR1 SQVTM and CDR2 ANQGSEA. CDR3 DNA: TGCAGCGCTGGAAATATCAGGGGAGGCTACACCTTC. As protein: CSAGNIRGGYTF.

The CDR3, as DNA: TGTGCCAGCAGCTCGGTTGCAGTGCAAGCTAACTATGGCTACACCTTC. Its translation is CASSSVAVQANYGYTF. The chain carries TRBV11-3 and TRBJ1-2; D is uncertain. The CDR3 has 16 residues. CDR1 SGHNT and CDR2 YENEEA come from the germline V gene. V was pared by 4 bases and J by 0 bases, with 15 bases between.

CDR3 nucleotides: TGTGCCATCAGTGAGGTCAAGGACCCCTATGGCTACACCTTC. Translated, it gives CAISEVKDPYGYTF. V usage is TRBV10-3 and J usage is TRBJ1-2; D call uncertain. Germline CDR1 ENHRY, CDR2 SYGVKD. V was shortened by 2 bases and J by 4 bases, with 11 bases between the two germline ends. This CDR3 has 14 amino acids.

The V call is TRBV21-1, the J call TRBJ2-1. TRBV21-1 is described as a pseudogene. This CDR3 region has 16 residues. The chain's CDR3 is CASSKLPQGPHNEQFF. The CDR3 DNA reads as TGTGCCAGCAGCAAGCTACCTCAGGGACCTCACAATGAGCAGTTCTTC.

This clone was counted between two and nine times. V and J are TRBV7-8 and TRBJ1-1; weak D call: TRBD1 (6 bases). The germline CDR1 and CDR2 sequences are SGHVS and FQNEAQ. Trimming cost V 3 bases and J 7 bases, with 9 bases left between them. The CDR3 is made up of 12 amino acids. CDR3 sequence (DNA): TGTGCCAGCAGCTTCAACAGGGTTGAAGCTTTCTTT. Its protein is CASSFNRVEAFF.

This clone has more than one count but fewer than ten. V and J are TRBV6-6 and TRBJ1-3; D call uncertain. CDR1 and CDR2 (germline): MNHNY, SVGAGI (reference sequence). Trimming pared 0 bases from V and 3 bases from J, leaving 9 bases between. The CDR3 loop spans 15 amino acids. For the CDR3, the DNA is TGTGCCAGCAGTTACTCAGAGGGCGGTGGAAACACCATATATTTT. It codes for CASSYSEGGGNTIYF.